The 6 T cell receptor beta chains below come from one sample, sequenced in a study of human T cells and chemical hapten exposure. Regarding time point: patch test 1, 2 weeks after DPC sensitization. As to treatment: therapeutic diphenylcyclopropenone sensitization with weekly scalp DPC. TCRdb analysed the RACE reads with MiXCR anew, one entry per CDR3 protein. The sample contains about 380,000 distinct CDR3 sequences, 4.8% of which appear only once. The sample in question was whole blood, obtained in connection with sensitization to the hapten diphenylcyclopropenone (DPC). Receptors were obtained from a woman between 50 and 59 years old with alopecia areata. Some clones in this sample may be carry-over from other donors' samples.

Many counts were recorded for this clonotype. The V call is TRBV7-8, the J call TRBJ2-3; D assignment may be TRBD1 or TRBD2 (5 bases each). The CDR3 sequence is 16 residues long. The V gene lost 1 base and the J gene lost 1 base, with 12 bases spanning the gap. Germline assignment: CDR1 SGHVS and CDR2 FQNEAQ. The CDR3 nucleotides are TGTGCCAGCAGCTTAGGGATCGGGACGGGCACAGATACGCAGTATTTT. It codes for CASSLGIGTGTDTQYF.

The sample holds many counts of this clonotype. This chain joins TRBV6-6 and TRBJ1-6; 9 nucleotides line up with TRBD1. The CDR3 totals 14 residues. CDR1 MNHNY and CDR2 SVGAGI come from the germline V gene (reference sequence). With V trimmed by 6 bases and J by 9 bases, 6 bases remained unmatched. CDR3 in amino acids: CASSGQGPASPLHF. Here the CDR3 DNA reads TGTGCCAGCAGCGGACAGGGGCCGGCTTCACCCCTCCACTTT.

There are a few counts of this clonotype. The chain recombines TRBV6-1 with TRBJ1-1; D is possibly TRBD1 (5 bases). Germline CDR1 is MNHNS and CDR2 is SASEGT. The ends were cut back, 4 bases at V and 5 bases at J, with 14 bases in the middle. CDR3 length: 14 residues. The CDR3 coding sequence is TGTGCCAGCAGTGGAGACAGCTGGACTACTGAAGCTTTCTTT. Translating gives CASSGDSWTTEAFF.

This clonotype was counted ten times or more. The genes are TRBV9 and TRBJ2-3, with a possible D match to TRBD1 (6 bases). V was trimmed by 3 bases and J by 1 base, leaving 18 bases between them. The germline gives CDR1 SGDLS, CDR2 YYNGEE. CDR3 length: 17 residues. CDR3 in amino acids: CASSERQDSIGTDTQYF. As DNA, the CDR3 is TGTGCCAGCAGCGAACGACAGGACTCTATAGGCACAGATACGCAGTATTTT.

The chain carries TRBV11-2 and TRBJ2-1, with D possibly called TRBD1 or TRBD2 (7 bases each). This CDR3 is 16 amino acids long. V lost 4 bases and J lost 5, with 18 bases in between. CDR1 and CDR2 (germline): SGHAT, FQNNGV. CDR3 in amino acids: CASSSPRQGGDNEQFF. The CDR3 DNA reads as TGTGCCAGCAGCTCCCCCAGGCAGGGGGGGGACAATGAGCAGTTCTTC.

The chain couples TRBV5-1 to TRBJ2-3, with D possibly TRBD2 on 6 matching bases. Germline values: CDR1 SGHRS, CDR2 YFSETQ. CDR3 length: 15 residues. The germline V and J ends were trimmed by 2 bases and 4 bases, with 14 bases remaining between them. The DNA for the CDR3 is TGCGCCAGCAGCTTAGGAGGGAGTCGTTCAGATACGCAGTATTTT. Its translation is CASSLGGSRSDTQYF. The whole variable domain, remainder taken from reference TRBV5-1 and TRBJ2-3, is KAGVTQTPRYLIKTRGQQVTLSCSPISGHRSVSWYQQTPGQGLQFLFEYFSETQRNKGNFPGRFSGRQFSNSRSEMNVSTLELGDSALYLCASSLGGSRSDTQYFGPGTRLTVL.